Listed below are T cell receptor beta chains from one sample, sequenced in a study of beta chain features in type 1 diabetes. TCRdb keeps only in-frame clones here, not all; method: immunoSEQ multiplex PCR. Of around 430,000 clones in the sample, around 30% are singletons; the top ten hold around 0.065%. Sequencing input: naive CD4+ T cells from blood. These receptors were obtained from a young man in good health. CDR3s include the opening cysteine and the closing phenylalanine or tryptophan. The D gene is left open where the match is weak. Part of the rows lack a size; the others show once, few, many or a class for expanded clones.

clone size	V gene	D gene	J gene	CDR3 DNA	CDR3 protein
NA	TRBV30	TRBD1	TRBJ1-2	TGTGCCTGGAGTGGCGACAGGGTCTATGGCTACACCTTC	CAWSGDRVYGYTF
NA	TRBV30	TRBD1	TRBJ1-4	TGTGCCTGGGGACCCGGGACAGCTAATGAAAAACTGTTTTTT	CAWGPGTANEKLFF
few	TRBV9	TRBD2	TRBJ2-5	TGTGCCAGCAGCGCCGGGACTAGCGGGAGCACGTCTGAGACCCAGTACTTC	CASSAGTSGSTSETQYF
NA	TRBV19	NA	TRBJ2-4	TGTGCCAGTAGTATAGCCGGGGAGGAAAACATTCAGTACTTC	CASSIAGEENIQYF
NA	TRBV27	TRBD1	TRBJ2-6	TGTGCCAGCAGACCAGCGGACAGGGCGTTTGGGGCCAACGTCCTGACTTTC	CASRPADRAFGANVLTF
NA	TRBV5-1	NA	TRBJ2-7	TGCGCCAGCAGGACGCGAGGAGGGCGGGATGCCTACGAGCAGTACTTC	CASRTRGGRDAYEQYF
NA	TRBV9	NA	TRBJ2-1	TGTGCCAGCAGCGTACAGTTCGGGGGCCTACAGAATGAGCAGTTCTTC	CASSVQFGGLQNEQFF
once	TRBV19	NA	TRBJ2-7	TGTGCCAGTAGTAATCAGGGAGTGTACGAGCAGTACTTC	CASSNQGVYEQYF
NA	TRBV6-6	NA	TRBJ1-2	TGTGCCAGCAGTTACTCCGGTAACGGCTACACCTTC	CASSYSGNGYTF
few	TRBV7-2	TRBD1	TRBJ2-4	TGTGCCAGCAGCCGTACAGGGGGATTCGCCAAAAACATTCAGTACTTC	CASSRTGGFAKNIQYF
NA	TRBV25-1	TRBD1	TRBJ2-2	TGTGCCAGCAGTGACAGGGGGACGGCCGGGGAGCTGTTTTTT	CASSDRGTAGELFF
once	TRBV5-6	NA	TRBJ2-7	TGTGCCAGCAGCTTTCTCACACCGCCATTAGTGAACGAGCAGTACTTC	CASSFLTPPLVNEQYF
few	TRBV27	NA	TRBJ1-2	TGTGCCAGCAGAGGGGACCTGGATGGCTACACCTTC	CASRGDLDGYTF
NA	TRBV2	NA	TRBJ2-3	TGTGCCAGCAGTGAGACCCGGGACACCCGCGGTACGCAGTATTTT	CASSETRDTRGTQYF
NA	TRBV7-9	TRBD2	TRBJ2-3	TGTGCCAGCAGATCTCCCCAGCGGGGTGCAGATACGCAGTATTTT	CASRSPQRGADTQYF
NA	TRBV29-1	NA	TRBJ2-7	TGCAGCGTTGGAAGCGCGGGTCTCTCCTACGAGCAGTACTTC	CSVGSAGLSYEQYF
NA	TRBV7-2	NA	TRBJ2-3	TGTGCCAGCAGCTTAGCGGGGTACACAGATACGCAGTATTTT	CASSLAGYTDTQYF
NA	TRBV7-6	NA	TRBJ2-1	TGTGCCAGCAGCTTAGAAAAGGCCATCTACAATGAGCAGTTCTTC	CASSLEKAIYNEQFF
many	TRBV14	NA	TRBJ2-4	TGTGCCAGCAGCCAAGATGGTCCCGGTATTCAGTACTTC	CASSQDGPGIQYF
NA	TRBV29-1	NA	TRBJ1-1	TGCAGCGTTGTAGCGGTCACGAACACTGAAGCTTTCTTT	CSVVAVTNTEAFF
few	TRBV29-1	NA	TRBJ2-7	TGCAGCGTTGGAGGGGCGTCCTACGAGCAGTACTTC	CSVGGASYEQYF
NA	TRBV9	NA	TRBJ2-3	TGTGCCAGCAGCACCCTTAGCACAGATACGCAGTATTTT	CASSTLSTDTQYF
NA	TRBV15	TRBD1	TRBJ2-2	TGTGCCACCAGAGGTTTGGGACAGGGAAGCACCGGGGAGCTGTTTTTT	CATRGLGQGSTGELFF
NA	TRBV2	TRBD2	TRBJ2-4	TGTGCCAGCAGTGTAGGGGAGGGAATTCAGTACTTC	CASSVGEGIQYF
few	TRBV7-9	NA	TRBJ2-6	TGTGCCAGCAGCCGAGGGGAGTCTGGGGCCAACGTCCTGACTTTC	CASSRGESGANVLTF
NA	TRBV5-1	NA	TRBJ2-3	TGCGCCAGCAGCTTGGCGGGGGGCACAGATACGCAGTATTTT	CASSLAGGTDTQYF
NA	TRBV4-1	NA	TRBJ2-7	TGCGCCAGCAGCCAAGATCTGTATTCCGTAAGCTCCTACGAGCAGTACTTC	CASSQDLYSVSSYEQYF
few	TRBV30	NA	TRBJ2-7	TGTGCCTGGAGCGATACTCCCAGCCAGTACTTC	CAWSDTPSQYF
NA	TRBV7-9	TRBD2	TRBJ2-1	TGTGCCAGCAGCCCCGCTAGCGGGAGGACTACTGAGCAGTTCTTC	CASSPASGRTTEQFF
NA	TRBV29-1	NA	TRBJ1-2	TGCAGCGTTGAAGAAGGGACTTACAGGGACTATGGCTACACCTTC	CSVEEGTYRDYGYTF
NA	TRBV18	NA	TRBJ1-1	TGTGCCAGCTCACCAATGAGCACTGAAGCTTTCTTT	CASSPMSTEAFF
NA	TRBV5-6	NA	TRBJ2-7	TGTGCCAGCAGCTGGGTCCGTCAAGCGGAAAGCTCCTACGAGCAGTACTTC	CASSWVRQAESSYEQYF
NA	TRBV7-9	TRBD1	TRBJ1-1	TGTGCCAGCAGCCGACAGGGGGAGACTGAAGCTTTCTTT	CASSRQGETEAFF
NA	TRBV2	NA	TRBJ1-5	TGTGCCAGCGCAGGGTACTATAGCAATCAGCCCCAGCATTTT	CASAGYYSNQPQHF
few	TRBV7-2	TRBD2	TRBJ2-7	TGTGCCAGCAGCGAAGGACTAGCGGTTCCCTACGAGCAGTACTTC	CASSEGLAVPYEQYF
few	TRBV7-3	TRBD2	TRBJ2-2	TGTGCCAGCAGCTCTAGCGGAGGGCGCACCGGGGAGCTGTTTTTT	CASSSSGGRTGELFF
NA	TRBV14	NA	TRBJ1-2	TGTGCCAGCAGCCAGAGGGGTGCCTACACCTTC	CASSQRGAYTF
few	TRBV7-2	NA	TRBJ2-7	TGTGCCAGCAGCTTAGCGGCCCCACAGCCCTACGAGCAGTACTTC	CASSLAAPQPYEQYF
NA	TRBV6-5	TRBD2	TRBJ2-7	TGTGCCAGCAGGACTAGCTCTAACTACGAGCAGTACTTC	CASRTSSNYEQYF
NA	TRBV30	TRBD2	TRBJ2-1	TGTGCCTGGAGTGTACAGCGGGGGTCCTACAATGAGCAGTTCTTC	CAWSVQRGSYNEQFF
NA	TRBV29-1	TRBD2	TRBJ2-3	TGCAGCGTGACTAGCGGGAAAAATACGCAGTATTTT	CSVTSGKNTQYF
NA	TRBV2	NA	TRBJ2-7	TGTGCCAGCAGCCTATCGGGGGAGCAGTACTTC	CASSLSGEQYF
NA	TRBV30	TRBD2	TRBJ2-1	TGTGCCCGGACTAGCGGGAGCGGCACCTACAATGAGCAGTTCTTC	CARTSGSGTYNEQFF
NA	TRBV30	NA	TRBJ1-1	TGTGCCTGGAGTGCCCGCGGGGACACTGAAGCTTTCTTT	CAWSARGDTEAFF
NA	TRBV7-9	TRBD1	TRBJ2-3	TGTGCCAGCAGCTCAACAGGGGTCACAGATACGCAGTATTTT	CASSSTGVTDTQYF
NA	TRBV11-1	NA	TRBJ2-1	TGTGCCAGCTCTCACCCGTCCTCCTACAATGAGCAGTTCTTC	CASSHPSSYNEQFF
NA	TRBV10-3	TRBD2	TRBJ2-2	TGTGCCATCAGGATAAGCGGGGCGAACACCGGGGAGCTGTTTTTT	CAIRISGANTGELFF
NA	TRBV5-1	NA	TRBJ2-1	TGCGCCAGCAGCCCTTTCGACGGTTTCGAGCAGTTCTTC	CASSPFDGFEQFF
NA	TRBV5-1	TRBD2	TRBJ2-1	TGCGCCAGCAGCTCGGGACTAGCGGGAGGACTATACAATGAGCAGTTCTTC	CASSSGLAGGLYNEQFF
few	TRBV5-1	NA	TRBJ1-1	TGCGCCAGCAGCTTGGGACCCACGAACACTGAAGCTTTCTTT	CASSLGPTNTEAFF